This T cell receptor beta chain was retrieved from a study of identical twins. The germline V gene has CDR1 MNHEY and CDR2 SMNVEV (reference sequence). The germline V and J ends were trimmed by 5 bases and 6 bases, with 7 bases remaining between them. The CDR3 extends over 12 amino acids. TCRdb analysed the 5' RACE reads with MiXCR anew, one entry per CDR3 protein. The sample contains a few hundred thousand distinct CDR3 sequences, approximately 8.7% of which appear only once. V is TRBV27 and J is TRBJ2-2; no clear D gene. Sequenced input: naive T cells sorted from blood. The TCR originated in a woman between 50 and 59 years old in good health. The CDR3 nucleotides read TGTGCCAGCAGTCCATTCCCCGGGGAGCTGTTTTTT. Its translation: CASSPFPGELFF.